These T cell receptor beta chains were read from a single sample in a study of blood T cell repertoires in COVID-19. Measured with immunoSEQ multiplex PCR; TCRdb has only the in-frame clones, and not every one. This table holds around 370,000 clones, more than 70% found once. Sequenced material: PBMCs or T cells enriched from blood (not recorded which). These receptor sequences come from a woman aged 18-29 years who had recovered from COVID-19. The CDR3 runs from the conserved cysteine through the conserved F or W. A D gene is named only where the DNA matches it firmly. Only some rows state a clone size, as once, few, many or a class for expanded clones.

CDR3nt: TGTGCCAGCTCACCGGGACAGGGCGCTTCACCCCTCCACTTT
CDR3aa: CASSPGQGASPLHF
v_gene: TRBV18
abundance: -
j_gene: TRBJ1-6
d_gene: TRBD1
len: 14

CDR3nt: TGCGCCAGCACCTGGAGGGTTAACACCGGGGAGCTGTTTTTT
CDR3aa: CASTWRVNTGELFF
v_gene: TRBV5-1
abundance: -
j_gene: TRBJ2-2
d_gene: -
len: 14

CDR3nt: TGTGCCAGCAGCCCGTCCTACGAGCAGTACTTC
CDR3aa: CASSPSYEQYF
v_gene: TRBV7-9
abundance: once
j_gene: TRBJ2-7
d_gene: -
len: 11

CDR3nt: TGTGCCAGCAGCTTGTGGGCAGTCTACAATGAGCAGTTCTTC
CDR3aa: CASSLWAVYNEQFF
v_gene: TRBV5-8
abundance: -
j_gene: TRBJ2-1
d_gene: -
len: 14

CDR3nt: TGTGCCAGCAGTTCCACTAGCGGTGCCTCCTACGAGCAGTACTTC
CDR3aa: CASSSTSGASYEQYF
v_gene: TRBV6-2/TRBV6-3
abundance: -
j_gene: TRBJ2-7
d_gene: TRBD2
len: 15

CDR3nt: TGTGCCAGCACCCATTGGACAGGGGGCAACAGCTACACCTTC
CDR3aa: CASTHWTGGNSYTF
v_gene: TRBV5-4
abundance: -
j_gene: TRBJ1-2
d_gene: TRBD1
len: 14

CDR3nt: TGTGCCAGCAGCGTAAACGGGAGGGACGAATACTATGGCTACACCTTC
CDR3aa: CASSVNGRDEYYGYTF
v_gene: TRBV9
abundance: -
j_gene: TRBJ1-2
d_gene: -
len: 16

CDR3nt: TGTGCCAGCTCACTCCGGACAGGTAAAGCTTTCTTT
CDR3aa: CASSLRTGKAFF
v_gene: TRBV18
abundance: -
j_gene: TRBJ1-1
d_gene: TRBD1
len: 12

CDR3nt: TGTGCCAGCAGTTTGTGGGGGAGGCACTATGGCTACACCTTC
CDR3aa: CASSLWGRHYGYTF
v_gene: TRBV28
abundance: few
j_gene: TRBJ1-2
d_gene: -
len: 14

CDR3nt: TGTGCCAGCAGTTTTCCGGGACAGGAAGGTGAAAAACTGTTTTTT
CDR3aa: CASSFPGQEGEKLFF
v_gene: TRBV28
abundance: -
j_gene: TRBJ1-4
d_gene: TRBD1
len: 15

CDR3nt: TGTGCCAGCGCGAATGCGGGGCCCGGGGAGCTGTTTTTT
CDR3aa: CASANAGPGELFF
v_gene: TRBV12-3/TRBV12-4
abundance: -
j_gene: TRBJ2-2
d_gene: -
len: 13

CDR3nt: TGTGCCAGCAGCTTAATGGGAGGCGGGGAGCTGTTTTTT
CDR3aa: CASSLMGGGELFF
v_gene: TRBV7-2
abundance: few
j_gene: TRBJ2-2
d_gene: -
len: 13

CDR3nt: TGTGCCAGCAGCATACAAGGGAGGTGGGATCAGCCCCAGCATTTT
CDR3aa: CASSIQGRWDQPQHF
v_gene: TRBV6-5
abundance: -
j_gene: TRBJ1-5
d_gene: -
len: 15

CDR3nt: TGTGCCAGCAGCCCCTCGTCTCCAGGGGTCCGAAACGGAACTGGGGCCAACGTCCTGACTTTC
CDR3aa: CASSPSSPGVRNGTGANVLTF
v_gene: TRBV7-6
abundance: once
j_gene: TRBJ2-6
d_gene: -
len: 21

CDR3nt: TGTGCCAGCAGCTTAGGTGTAGCCCTTGTTGAAGCTTTCTTT
CDR3aa: CASSLGVALVEAFF
v_gene: TRBV7-2
abundance: -
j_gene: TRBJ1-1
d_gene: -
len: 14

CDR3nt: TGCGCCAGCAGCCCCCCCTCCGGGACTAGCAGCCCCCTATACACAGATACGCAGTATTTT
CDR3aa: CASSPPSGTSSPLYTDTQYF
v_gene: TRBV5-1
abundance: -
j_gene: TRBJ2-3
d_gene: TRBD2
len: 20

CDR3nt: TGTGCCAGCAGTCCTTCGGACAGTTTGTCCTACGAGCAGTACTTC
CDR3aa: CASSPSDSLSYEQYF
v_gene: TRBV27
abundance: -
j_gene: TRBJ2-7
d_gene: -
len: 15

CDR3nt: TGTGCCAGCAGCTTAGATTCTTGGGGCGGAGAAGTTAATGAAAAACTGTTTTTT
CDR3aa: CASSLDSWGGEVNEKLFF
v_gene: TRBV11-2
abundance: -
j_gene: TRBJ1-4
d_gene: -
len: 18

CDR3nt: TGTGCCAGCAGTCCGACACCGAGCTCCTATAATTCACCCCTCCACTTT
CDR3aa: CASSPTPSSYNSPLHF
v_gene: TRBV28
abundance: -
j_gene: TRBJ1-6
d_gene: -
len: 16

CDR3nt: TGCGCCAGCAGCCTCAATCAGGGGAACACTGAAGCTTTCTTT
CDR3aa: CASSLNQGNTEAFF
v_gene: TRBV5-1
abundance: -
j_gene: TRBJ1-1
d_gene: -
len: 14

CDR3nt: TGTGCCAGCAGTTTACCCGACAGGGGGCAGCAGCCCCAGCATTTT
CDR3aa: CASSLPDRGQQPQHF
v_gene: TRBV28
abundance: few
j_gene: TRBJ1-5
d_gene: TRBD1
len: 15

CDR3nt: TGTGCCAGCAGCTCCTACTTGGCCCCGCAGGGATTCTACGAGCAGTACTTC
CDR3aa: CASSSYLAPQGFYEQYF
v_gene: TRBV5-6
abundance: -
j_gene: TRBJ2-7
d_gene: -
len: 17

CDR3nt: TGTGCCAGCAGTGAAAGGGTCCAGGGGGCAGTTGGGGCCAACGTCCTGACTTTC
CDR3aa: CASSERVQGAVGANVLTF
v_gene: TRBV6-1
abundance: -
j_gene: TRBJ2-6
d_gene: TRBD1
len: 18

CDR3nt: TGTGCCAGCAGCCCACTTACCATCACGAACACCGGGGAGCTGTTTTTT
CDR3aa: CASSPLTITNTGELFF
v_gene: TRBV7-6
abundance: -
j_gene: TRBJ2-2
d_gene: -
len: 16

CDR3nt: TGTGCCAGCAGCGGACAGGGTGGCAATCAGCCCCAGCATTTT
CDR3aa: CASSGQGGNQPQHF
v_gene: TRBV27
abundance: -
j_gene: TRBJ1-5
d_gene: TRBD1
len: 14

CDR3nt: TGTGCCTGGACCCCGGACGGGGACTATGGCTACACCTTC
CDR3aa: CAWTPDGDYGYTF
v_gene: TRBV30
abundance: -
j_gene: TRBJ1-2
d_gene: -
len: 13

CDR3nt: TGTGCCCACCCCCTCGGGTCCGGCTACACCTTC
CDR3aa: CAHPLGSGYTF
v_gene: TRBV6-5
abundance: -
j_gene: TRBJ1-2
d_gene: -
len: 11

CDR3nt: TGCGCCAGCAGCTTGGTGGCAGGGGGCGGTTACGAGCAGTACTTC
CDR3aa: CASSLVAGGGYEQYF
v_gene: TRBV5-1
abundance: -
j_gene: TRBJ2-7
d_gene: TRBD1
len: 15

CDR3nt: TGTGCCAGTAGTATGACAGGCCTAGGCCAGTATGGCTACACCTTC
CDR3aa: CASSMTGLGQYGYTF
v_gene: TRBV19
abundance: -
j_gene: TRBJ1-2
d_gene: -
len: 15

CDR3nt: TGTGCCAGCAGTGAAACAGGGGGATCGGGTCAGCCCCAGCATTTT
CDR3aa: CASSETGGSGQPQHF
v_gene: TRBV6-4
abundance: -
j_gene: TRBJ1-5
d_gene: TRBD1
len: 15

CDR3nt: TGTGCCAGCAGCTTAGTGGGACAGATGAACACTGAAGCTTTCTTT
CDR3aa: CASSLVGQMNTEAFF
v_gene: TRBV7-2
abundance: -
j_gene: TRBJ1-1
d_gene: TRBD1
len: 15

CDR3nt: TGTGCCAGCAGCTACACTAGCGGGGGCTCAGATACGCAGTATTTT
CDR3aa: CASSYTSGGSDTQYF
v_gene: TRBV3-1/TRBV3-2
abundance: -
j_gene: TRBJ2-3
d_gene: TRBD2
len: 15

CDR3nt: TGTGCCACCAGTGACCGGCAGGGTTTCCAAGAGACCCAGTACTTC
CDR3aa: CATSDRQGFQETQYF
v_gene: TRBV24-1
abundance: -
j_gene: TRBJ2-5
d_gene: -
len: 15

CDR3nt: TGTGCCAGTAGTATAGCCCGGACAGACTATGGCTACACCTTC
CDR3aa: CASSIARTDYGYTF
v_gene: TRBV19
abundance: once
j_gene: TRBJ1-2
d_gene: -
len: 14

CDR3nt: TGTGCTAGCAGCTTGCACAGGGGCACCTACAATGAGCAGTTCTTC
CDR3aa: CASSLHRGTYNEQFF
v_gene: TRBV7-7
abundance: -
j_gene: TRBJ2-1
d_gene: TRBD1
len: 15

CDR3nt: TGTGCCAGCAGTTTAATAGGGGGTAACACTGAAGCTTTCTTT
CDR3aa: CASSLIGGNTEAFF
v_gene: TRBV27
abundance: -
j_gene: TRBJ1-1
d_gene: -
len: 14

CDR3nt: TGTGCCAGCAGCCAAGACCGCCCCTGGAGGGAGCAGTTCTTC
CDR3aa: CASSQDRPWREQFF
v_gene: TRBV14
abundance: -
j_gene: TRBJ2-1
d_gene: -
len: 14

CDR3nt: TGTGCCAGCAGTTACAGGCAGGGGTATGGCTACACCTTC
CDR3aa: CASSYRQGYGYTF
v_gene: TRBV27
abundance: once
j_gene: TRBJ1-2
d_gene: -
len: 13

CDR3nt: TGTGCCAGCAACAGAGGGACATACACCGGGGAGCTGTTTTTT
CDR3aa: CASNRGTYTGELFF
v_gene: TRBV7-9
abundance: once
j_gene: TRBJ2-2
d_gene: -
len: 14

CDR3nt: TGTGCCAGCGAGGGGGCGCAGGGGCCAACTAATGAAAAACTGTTTTTT
CDR3aa: CASEGAQGPTNEKLFF
v_gene: TRBV2
abundance: few
j_gene: TRBJ1-4
d_gene: TRBD1
len: 16

CDR3nt: TGTGCCTGGAGGCCCGGGACAGGAGGCCTAGATGGCTACACCTTC
CDR3aa: CAWRPGTGGLDGYTF
v_gene: TRBV30
abundance: -
j_gene: TRBJ1-2
d_gene: TRBD1
len: 15

CDR3nt: TGTGCCAGCAGCCACGGGACAGGGAGGTCCTATAATTCACCCCTCCACTTT
CDR3aa: CASSHGTGRSYNSPLHF
v_gene: TRBV7-8
abundance: -
j_gene: TRBJ1-6
d_gene: TRBD1
len: 17

CDR3nt: TGTGCCTGGAGTGTAAATCCACAGGGCCACGAGCAGTACTTC
CDR3aa: CAWSVNPQGHEQYF
v_gene: TRBV30
abundance: -
j_gene: TRBJ2-7
d_gene: -
len: 14

CDR3nt: TGTGCCAGCAGCTTAACCCGACTGACAGATACGCAGTATTTT
CDR3aa: CASSLTRLTDTQYF
v_gene: TRBV7-8
abundance: -
j_gene: TRBJ2-3
d_gene: -
len: 14

CDR3nt: TGCGCCAGCAGCCAAGACTGGGGACTAGCGGCCTACAATGAGCAGTTCTTC
CDR3aa: CASSQDWGLAAYNEQFF
v_gene: TRBV4-3
abundance: -
j_gene: TRBJ2-1
d_gene: TRBD2
len: 17

CDR3nt: TGTGCCAGCACCAATATTGGACAGTATGGCTACACCTTC
CDR3aa: CASTNIGQYGYTF
v_gene: TRBV28
abundance: -
j_gene: TRBJ1-2
d_gene: -
len: 13

CDR3nt: TGTGCTAGCAGCCCTGGTCGACTAGTGCGGGCGCAGACCCAGTACTTC
CDR3aa: CASSPGRLVRAQTQYF
v_gene: TRBV7-7
abundance: many
j_gene: TRBJ2-5
d_gene: -
len: 16

CDR3nt: TGTGCCAGCGCTCCACAGGGGGGACACAATGAGCAGTTCTTC
CDR3aa: CASAPQGGHNEQFF
v_gene: TRBV28
abundance: -
j_gene: TRBJ2-1
d_gene: TRBD1
len: 14

CDR3nt: TGTGCCACCAGTGAGAGAGGGGGCAACACCGGGGAGCTGTTTTTT
CDR3aa: CATSERGGNTGELFF
v_gene: TRBV24-1
abundance: few
j_gene: TRBJ2-2
d_gene: TRBD1
len: 15